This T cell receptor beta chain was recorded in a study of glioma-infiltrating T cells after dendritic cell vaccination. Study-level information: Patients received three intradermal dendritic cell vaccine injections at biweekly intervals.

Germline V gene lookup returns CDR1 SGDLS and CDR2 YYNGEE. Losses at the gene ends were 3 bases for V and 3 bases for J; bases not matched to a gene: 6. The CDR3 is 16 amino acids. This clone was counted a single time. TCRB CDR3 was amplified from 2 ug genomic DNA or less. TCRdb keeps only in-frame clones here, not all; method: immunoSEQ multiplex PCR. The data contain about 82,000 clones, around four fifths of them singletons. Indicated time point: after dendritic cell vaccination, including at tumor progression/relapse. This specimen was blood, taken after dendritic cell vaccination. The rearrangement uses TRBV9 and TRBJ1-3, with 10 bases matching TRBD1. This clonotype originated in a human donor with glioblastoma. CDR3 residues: CASSGDRGRGGNTIYF. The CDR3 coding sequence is TGTGCCAGCAGCGGAGACAGGGGGCGTGGTGGAAACACCATATATTTT.